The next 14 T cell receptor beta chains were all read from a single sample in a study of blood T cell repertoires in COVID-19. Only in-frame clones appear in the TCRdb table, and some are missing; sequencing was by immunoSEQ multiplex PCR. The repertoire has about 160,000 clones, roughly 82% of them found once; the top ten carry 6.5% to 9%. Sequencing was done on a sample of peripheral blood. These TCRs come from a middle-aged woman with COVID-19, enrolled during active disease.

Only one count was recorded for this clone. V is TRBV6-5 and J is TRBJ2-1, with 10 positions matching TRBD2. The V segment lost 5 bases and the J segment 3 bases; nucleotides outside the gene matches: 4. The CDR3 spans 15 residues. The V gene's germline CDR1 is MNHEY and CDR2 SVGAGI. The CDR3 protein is CASSPIAGGYNEQFF. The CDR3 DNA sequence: TGTGCCAGCAGTCCGATAGCGGGGGGCTACAATGAGCAGTTCTTC.

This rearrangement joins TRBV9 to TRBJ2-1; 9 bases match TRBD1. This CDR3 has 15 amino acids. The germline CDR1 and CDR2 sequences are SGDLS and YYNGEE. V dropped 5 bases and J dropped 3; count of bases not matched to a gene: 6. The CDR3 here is CASSRQGGDYNEQFF. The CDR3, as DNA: TGTGCCAGCAGTAGACAGGGGGGAGACTACAATGAGCAGTTCTTC.

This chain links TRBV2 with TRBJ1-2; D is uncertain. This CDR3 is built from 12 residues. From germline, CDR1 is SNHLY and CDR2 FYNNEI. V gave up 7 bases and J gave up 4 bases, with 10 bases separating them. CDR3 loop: CASTGTVYGYTF. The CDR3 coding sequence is TGTGCCAGCACCGGTACTGTCTATGGCTACACCTTC.

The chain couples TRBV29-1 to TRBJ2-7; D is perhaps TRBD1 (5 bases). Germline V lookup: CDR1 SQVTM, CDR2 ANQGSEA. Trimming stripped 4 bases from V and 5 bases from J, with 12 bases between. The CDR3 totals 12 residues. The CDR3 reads CSVVVGQHEQYF. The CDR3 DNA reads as TGCAGCGTTGTGGTGGGGCAACACGAGCAGTACTTC.

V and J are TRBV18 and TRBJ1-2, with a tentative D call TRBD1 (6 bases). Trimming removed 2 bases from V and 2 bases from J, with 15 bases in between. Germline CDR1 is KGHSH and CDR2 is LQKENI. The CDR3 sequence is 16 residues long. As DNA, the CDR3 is TGTGCCAGCTCACCAAGGGCCTCGGACAGAAACTATGGCTACACCTTC. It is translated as CASSPRASDRNYGYTF.

In nucleotides, the CDR3 is TGTGCCAGCAGCACTAGGTTTTCTTTGGATGAGCAGTTCTTC. This codes for CASSTRFSLDEQFF. V and J are TRBV14 and TRBJ2-1; tentatively, D is TRBD2 (5 bases). The germline V gene encodes CDR1 SGHDN and CDR2 FVKESK. V lost 5 bases, J lost 8 bases, and 16 bases lay in between. CDR3 length: 14 residues.

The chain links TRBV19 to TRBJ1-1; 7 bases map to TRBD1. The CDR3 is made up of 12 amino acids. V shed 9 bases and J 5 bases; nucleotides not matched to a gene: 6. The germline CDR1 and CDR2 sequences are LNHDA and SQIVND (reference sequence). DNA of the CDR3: TGTGCCAGCAAAAGCAGGGGGACTGAAGCTTTCTTT. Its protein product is CASKSRGTEAFF.

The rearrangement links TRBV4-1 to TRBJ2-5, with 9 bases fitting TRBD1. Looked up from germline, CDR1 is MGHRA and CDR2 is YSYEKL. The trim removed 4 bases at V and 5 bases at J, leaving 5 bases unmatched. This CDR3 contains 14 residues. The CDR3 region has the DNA TGCGCCAGCAGCCGAACACAGGGGGCGGAGACCCAGTACTTC. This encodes CASSRTQGAETQYF.

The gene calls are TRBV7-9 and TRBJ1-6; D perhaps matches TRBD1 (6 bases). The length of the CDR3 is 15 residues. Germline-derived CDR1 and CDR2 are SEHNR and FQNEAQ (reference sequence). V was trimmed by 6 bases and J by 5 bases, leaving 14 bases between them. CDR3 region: CASSPPGTNNSPLHF. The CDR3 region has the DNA TGTGCCAGCAGTCCCCCCGGGACAAATAATTCACCCCTCCACTTT.

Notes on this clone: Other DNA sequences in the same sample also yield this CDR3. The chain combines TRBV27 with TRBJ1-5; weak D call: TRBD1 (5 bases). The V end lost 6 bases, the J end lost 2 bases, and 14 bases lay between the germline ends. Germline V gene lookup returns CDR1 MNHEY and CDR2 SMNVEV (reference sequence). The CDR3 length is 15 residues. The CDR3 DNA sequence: TGTGCCAGCAGCCTGGTGGGGGGTGGCAATCAGCCCCAGCATTTT. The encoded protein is CASSLVGGGNQPQHF.

CDR3 DNA: TGTGCCAGTAGTATCACAGGGGCTGGGGCCAACGTCCTGACTTTC. Residues: CASSITGAGANVLTF. The chain recombines TRBV19 with TRBJ2-6; 7 bases align to TRBD1. Germline CDR1 and CDR2: LNHDA and SQIVND (reference sequence). CDR3 length: 15 amino acids. V lost 3 bases, J lost 2 bases, and 1 base stayed unmatched.

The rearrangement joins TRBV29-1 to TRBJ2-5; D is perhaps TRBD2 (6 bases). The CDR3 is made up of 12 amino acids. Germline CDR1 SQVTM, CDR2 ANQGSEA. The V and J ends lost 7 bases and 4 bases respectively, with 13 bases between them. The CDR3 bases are TGCAGCGCAAATCCGGGAGTAGAGACCCAGTACTTC. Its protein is CSANPGVETQYF.

The CDR3 coding sequence is TGTGCCAGCAGCTCAAACGGAGCTGAAGGAAACACCATATATTTT. This gives the protein CASSSNGAEGNTIYF. The V gene is TRBV9, the J gene TRBJ1-3; D is unresolved. CDR3 length: 15 amino acids. V lost 4 bases, J lost 4 bases, and 15 bases lay in between. The germline V gene encodes CDR1 SGDLS and CDR2 YYNGEE. Looking up the rest from reference TRBV9 and TRBJ1-3 gives the full variable domain: DSGVTQTPKHLITATGQRVTLRCSPRSGDLSVYWYQQSLDQGLQFLIQYYNGEERAKGNILERFSAQQFPDLHSELNLSSLELGDSALYFCASSSNGAEGNTIYFGEGSWLTVV.

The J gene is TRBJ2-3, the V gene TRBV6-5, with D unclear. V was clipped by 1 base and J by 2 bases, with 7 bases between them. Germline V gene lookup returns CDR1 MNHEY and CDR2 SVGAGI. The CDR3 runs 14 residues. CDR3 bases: TGTGCCAGCAGTTACTGGCAGGACACAGATACGCAGTATTTT. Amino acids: CASSYWQDTDTQYF.